The 14 T cell receptor beta chains presented below share a single source sample, sequenced in a study of shared clonotypes between healthy human individuals. Generated by immunoSEQ multiplex PCR, the TCRdb table keeps only in-frame clones and is missing some. Of roughly 650,000 clones in the sample, around 97% are singletons; the top ten hold approximately 0.057%. Input material: naive CD4+ T cells sorted from blood. Specified subset: CD45RA+ positively selected. The receptors stem from a woman aged 25 to 45 in good health.

The chain recombines TRBV7-9 with TRBJ2-2; maybe TRBD1 (6 bases). This CDR3 has 16 residues. Deletions cut 4 bases from V and 1 base from J, with 13 bases between. Germline CDR1 SEHNR, CDR2 FQNEAQ (reference sequence). Here the CDR3 DNA reads TGTGCCAGCAGCTCGGATCCGGGACAGAACACCGGGGAGCTGTTTTTT. Residues: CASSSDPGQNTGELFF.

In regard to this clone: The identical CDR3 is also encoded by other nucleotide sequences in the sample. The rearrangement links TRBV27 to TRBJ2-1; TRBD1 matches at 9 bases. With V trimmed by 5 bases and J by 2 bases, 4 bases remained unmatched. The CDR3 totals 15 residues. From germline, CDR1 is MNHEY and CDR2 SMNVEV (reference sequence). CDR3 sequence reads: CASSRGQGTYNEQFF. The CDR3 DNA sequence: TGTGCCAGCAGTCGGGGACAGGGAACCTACAATGAGCAGTTCTTC.

This clone was observed a single time. The rearrangement uses TRBV18 and TRBJ1-1, with 8 positions matching TRBD1. CDR3 length: 15 amino acids. The V gene's germline CDR1 is KGHSH and CDR2 LQKENI. The J segment lost 0 bases and the V segment lost 3 bases, leaving 3 bases of the junction unmatched. CDR3 coding DNA: TGTGCCAGCTCACCGACAGGGGCGATGAACACTGAAGCTTTCTTT. It translates to CASSPTGAMNTEAFF. Complete variable domain (other parts from reference TRBV18 and TRBJ1-1): NAGVMQNPRHLVRRRGQEARLRCSPMKGHSHVYWYRQLPEEGLKFMVYLQKENIIDESGMPKERFSAEFPKEGPSILRIQQVVRGDSAAYFCASSPTGAMNTEAFFGQGTRLTVV.

CDR3 sequence reads: CATSRDWGAGNEQFF. DNA of the CDR3: TGTGCCACCAGCAGAGATTGGGGGGCGGGGAATGAGCAGTTCTTC. The chain combines TRBV15 with TRBJ2-1; D may correspond to TRBD1 or TRBD2 (6 bases each). The CDR3 is made up of 15 amino acids. Germline CDR1 LNHNV, CDR2 YYDKDF (reference sequence). Trimming shortened V by 0 bases and J by 7 bases, and 13 bases separated the two germline ends.

In the case of this clone: The junction and the germline gene differ at one end; a read error may be behind it. The chain joins TRBV7-9 to TRBJ1-2, with 10 bases aligning to TRBD1. Germline CDR1 is SEHNR and CDR2 is FQNEAQ (reference sequence). The CDR3 consists of 17 residues. CDR3 loop: CASSLAGGQGHVYGYTF. Written as DNA, the CDR3 is TGTGCCAGCAGCCTAGCGGGGGGACAGGGGCACGTCTATGGCTACACCTTC.

This chain uses TRBV2 with TRBJ2-1; TRBD1 aligns across 9 bases. The germline CDR1 and CDR2 sequences are SNHLY and FYNNEI. The CDR3 contains 15 residues. J lost 4 bases, V lost 1 base, and 2 bases had no gene match. CDR3: CASSEETGGYNEQFF. In DNA, the CDR3 is TGTGCCAGCAGTGAAGAGACAGGGGGGTACAATGAGCAGTTCTTC.

For the CDR3, the DNA is TGCGCCAGCAGCATAATAGCGGGAGGCGATGAGCAGTTCTTC. Protein: CASSIIAGGDEQFF. The V gene is TRBV5-1, the J gene TRBJ2-1, with TRBD2 matching 10 bases. The ends lost 4 bases at V and 8 bases at J; junction bases unmatched: 6. This CDR3 comprises 14 residues. Per the germline V gene, CDR1 is SGHRS and CDR2 is YFSETQ.

The genes are TRBV6-5 and TRBJ1-1; no clear D gene. Trimming removed 2 bases at V and 1 base at J, with 5 bases between. The germline CDR1 and CDR2 sequences are MNHEY and SVGAGI. This CDR3 comprises 13 residues. CDR3 nucleotides: TGTGCCAGCAGTTACCGGTGGAACACTGAAGCTTTCTTT. It specifies CASSYRWNTEAFF.

The rearrangement joins TRBV30 to TRBJ2-7; 10 bases are shared with TRBD1. CDR1 is GTSNPN, CDR2 SVGIG, per germline (reference sequence). Unmatched junction bases numbered 13, after V lost 5 bases and J lost 3 bases. This CDR3 region has 16 residues. The CDR3 nucleotides read TGTGCCTGGGGTCGTCTCCGGGACAGGGGAGGCTACGAGCAGTACTTC. The encoded protein is CAWGRLRDRGGYEQYF.

This rearrangement joins TRBV6-6 to TRBJ1-1; 8 bases fit TRBD1. J gave up 1 base and V 7 bases, and 8 bases lay outside the gene matches. The V gene's germline CDR1 is MNHNY and CDR2 SVGAGI (reference sequence). This CDR3 spans 15 amino acids. The CDR3 DNA reads TGTGCCAGCACTACCGCAGACAGGGGGAACACTGAAGCTTTCTTT. Its translation is CASTTADRGNTEAFF.

The V call is TRBV11-3, the J call TRBJ2-7; 7 bases line up with TRBD1. The germline CDR1 and CDR2 sequences are SGHNT and YENEEA. The V and J ends lost 5 bases and 4 bases, in that order; junction bases with no gene match: 8. The CDR3 covers 14 residues. This CDR3 reads CASSALRGTYEQYF. The CDR3 DNA reads TGTGCCAGCAGCGCACTCAGGGGGACGTACGAGCAGTACTTC.

This clone was seen only once. The V call is TRBV6-5, the J call TRBJ2-7; D unclear. V shed 4 bases and J shed 2 bases, with 12 bases lying between them. Germline CDR1 reads MNHEY; CDR2 reads SVGAGI. CDR3 size: 14 residues. CDR3 coding DNA: TGTGCCAGCAGTTCGTCGTTCAAAACCTACGAGCAGTACTTC. It translates to CASSSSFKTYEQYF.

This clone was seen only a few times. The CDR3 does not close with the conserved phenylalanine or tryptophan, likely indicating a read error. The DNA is left out, because the CDR3 cannot be placed on it with certainty; the CDR3 is given as TCRdb lists it. The V call is TRBV6-1, the J call TRBJ2-3; TRBD2, the table's D call, was not compared with the DNA. CDR1 is MNHNS and CDR2 is SASEGT in the germline V gene. The CDR3 adds up to 14 amino acids, both ends counted. This CDR3 reads CASSEAGTSGRPLL.

The gene calls are TRBV28 and TRBJ2-3, with D uncertain. V shed 6 bases and J shed 4 bases, with 20 bases lying between them. The CDR3 totals 16 residues. Germline-derived CDR1 and CDR2 are MDHEN and SYDVKM. CDR3 loop: CASSGSDQIGADTQYF. In nucleotides, the CDR3 is TGTGCCAGCAGCGGTTCGGACCAGATTGGGGCAGATACGCAGTATTTT.